Detailed here is one T cell receptor beta chain. The sample is drawn from a study of blood T cell repertoires in COVID-19. This table comes from immunoSEQ multiplex PCR, and its TCRdb copy is limited to in-frame clones, with some not included. Of roughly 120,000 clones listed, about 80% are singletons. The sample consisted of peripheral blood. This clonotype originated in a man in his 70s with active or convalescent COVID-19.

CDR3 region: CASSQTGVAGELFF. The CDR3 nucleotides are TGTGCCAGCAGCCAAACAGGAGTGGCCGGGGAGCTGTTTTTT. This chain connects TRBV3-1 (or the pseudogene TRBV3-2) to TRBJ2-2; the D gene is possibly TRBD1 (5 bases). CDR3 length equals 14 residues. CDR1 is LGHDT, CDR2 YNNKEL, per germline (reference sequence). V lost 2 bases to trimming and J lost 6 bases, with 10 bases between them.